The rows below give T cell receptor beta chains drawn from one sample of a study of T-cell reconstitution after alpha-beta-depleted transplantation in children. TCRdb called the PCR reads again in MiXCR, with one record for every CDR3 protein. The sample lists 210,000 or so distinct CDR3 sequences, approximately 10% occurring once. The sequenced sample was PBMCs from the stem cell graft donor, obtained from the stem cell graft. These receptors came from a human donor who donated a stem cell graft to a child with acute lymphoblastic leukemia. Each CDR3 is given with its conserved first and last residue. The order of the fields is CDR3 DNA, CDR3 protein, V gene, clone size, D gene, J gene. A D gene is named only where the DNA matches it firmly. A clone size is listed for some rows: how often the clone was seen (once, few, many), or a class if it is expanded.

DNA: TGTGCTAGTGGTCCGGGACAGTATATCAATCAGCCCCAGCATTTT; CDR3: CASGPGQYINQPQHF; V: TRBV12-5; size: .; D: TRBD1; J: TRBJ1-5
DNA: TGTGCCAGCAGTTTTGAAGGGGCGGGTACTGAAGCTTTCTTT; CDR3: CASSFEGAGTEAFF; V: TRBV12-3/TRBV12-4; size: many; D: .; J: TRBJ1-1
DNA: TGTGCCACCAGCAGAGATTTCGCTAGCGGGGGGGATACAGATACGCAGTATTTT; CDR3: CATSRDFASGGDTDTQYF; V: TRBV15; size: .; D: TRBD2; J: TRBJ2-3
DNA: TGTGCCAGCAGTTTATTGGGAGGGCTTAACTATGGCTACACCTTC; CDR3: CASSLLGGLNYGYTF; V: TRBV27; size: .; D: .; J: TRBJ1-2
DNA: TGCAGCGTCCCGGGGAGGGTCCGAGGCGAGCAGTACTTC; CDR3: CSVPGRVRGEQYF; V: TRBV29-1; size: few; D: TRBD2; J: TRBJ2-7
DNA: TGCAGCGTCGGAGCGGGTCAGTCCCACACAGATACGCAGTATTTT; CDR3: CSVGAGQSHTDTQYF; V: TRBV29-1; size: .; D: .; J: TRBJ2-3
DNA: TGTGCCAGCAGTGTATCCCTCGGGGCAGGTGCCTATGGCTACACCTTC; CDR3: CASSVSLGAGAYGYTF; V: TRBV2; size: many; D: .; J: TRBJ1-2
DNA: TGTGCCAGCAGTCCCCCGGGGGCGGGAGATACGCAGTATTTT; CDR3: CASSPPGAGDTQYF; V: TRBV6-1; size: .; D: .; J: TRBJ2-3
DNA: TGTGCCAGCACCCCAATGGACCGGACGAACACTGAAGCTTTCTTT; CDR3: CASTPMDRTNTEAFF; V: TRBV7-9; size: many; D: .; J: TRBJ1-1
DNA: TGTGCCAGCAGCTTAGATAAAGGGCAGGGGAACACTGAAGCTTTCTTT; CDR3: CASSLDKGQGNTEAFF; V: TRBV7-8; size: few; D: .; J: TRBJ1-1
DNA: TGTGCCAGCAGCCCACCGACTAGCGGGGTACAGACCCAGTACTTC; CDR3: CASSPPTSGVQTQYF; V: TRBV6-1; size: .; D: TRBD2; J: TRBJ2-5
DNA: TGTGCCAGCAGCTTACAACATTCGGCTGAAGCTTTCTTT; CDR3: CASSLQHSAEAFF; V: TRBV7-6; size: .; D: .; J: TRBJ1-1
DNA: TGCAGCGTTGAAGAGGTCCCCTACGAGCAGTACTTC; CDR3: CSVEEVPYEQYF; V: TRBV29-1; size: many; D: .; J: TRBJ2-7
DNA: TGTGCCAGCAGCCCCCGGGACAGGGTTCCTGGGGCCAACGTCCTGACTTTC; CDR3: CASSPRDRVPGANVLTF; V: TRBV13; size: once; D: TRBD1; J: TRBJ2-6
DNA: TGCAGTGCTAGAGATACATCTGAGGGGACGAACACTGAAGCTTTCTTT; CDR3: CSARDTSEGTNTEAFF; V: TRBV20-1; size: many; D: .; J: TRBJ1-1
DNA: TGTGCCAGCAGCTTAGGAACAGGGACTGAAGCTTTCTTT; CDR3: CASSLGTGTEAFF; V: TRBV7-8; size: many; D: .; J: TRBJ1-1
DNA: TGTGCCAGCAACAGGATATCATCCTACGAGCAGTACTTC; CDR3: CASNRISSYEQYF; V: TRBV5-8; size: .; D: .; J: TRBJ2-7